Shown below are 28 T cell receptor beta chains from a single sample sequenced in a study of cytomegalovirus exposure and HLA in healthy donors. Use of 60 Vbeta and 13 Jbeta primers characterized the PCR. Sequencing was performed with immunoSEQ multiplex PCR; in TCRdb, only in-frame clones are kept and a portion is missing. Of around 150,000 clones listed, 66% are singletons. The sequenced material came from PBMCs. The receptors shown here come from a human donor in good health.

The V and J genes are TRBV6-5 and TRBJ1-1; 9 nucleotides line up with TRBD1. The V gene end was trimmed by 10 bases and the J gene end by 0 bases; junction bases not matched to a gene: 3. Germline-derived CDR1 and CDR2 are MNHEY and SVGAGI. The CDR3 spans 13 residues. CDR3 amino acids: CATNRGLNTEAFF. The CDR3 DNA reads as TGTGCCACTAACAGGGGGCTGAACACTGAAGCTTTCTTT.

This clone has only a few counts. The chain employs TRBV19 and TRBJ2-7; D is uncertain. This CDR3 is 14 amino acids long. The V gene lost 5 bases and the J gene lost 2 bases, with 13 bases spanning the gap. The germline CDR1 and CDR2 sequences are LNHDA and SQIVND (reference sequence). For the CDR3, the DNA is TGTGCCAGTAGTCCGAGGCCCACGACCTACGAGCAGTACTTC. Translated, it gives CASSPRPTTYEQYF.

This chain links TRBV28 with TRBJ2-7, with D possibly TRBD1 on 7 matching bases. CDR3 length equals 14 residues. The V gene's germline CDR1 is MDHEN and CDR2 SYDVKM. Trimming took 1 base from V and 4 from J, leaving 11 bases between them. CDR3 sequence (DNA): TGTGCCAGCAGTTTATCAGGGGGGCGTTACGAGCAGTACTTC. Encoded protein: CASSLSGGRYEQYF.

The chain couples TRBV7-9 to TRBJ2-1, with 7 bases matching TRBD2. Germline trimming cut 2 bases from V and 4 bases from J; bases unmatched to any gene: 14. Germline CDR1 and CDR2: SEHNR and FQNEAQ (reference sequence). This CDR3 has 18 amino acids. The CDR3 loop reads CASSLLRRLAGGYNEQFF. As DNA, the CDR3 is TGTGCCAGCAGCTTATTGCGTCGACTAGCCGGGGGTTACAATGAGCAGTTCTTC.

The genes are TRBV7-9 and TRBJ1-2, with D perhaps TRBD1 (5 bases). Germline-derived CDR1 and CDR2 are SEHNR and FQNEAQ (reference sequence). The germline V and J ends were trimmed by 5 bases and 4 bases, with 11 bases remaining between them. This CDR3 contains 13 residues. CDR3 amino acids: CASSPGSGYGYTF. The CDR3 DNA sequence: TGTGCCAGCAGCCCAGGGTCAGGCTATGGCTACACCTTC. Full variable domain (outside the CDR3, taken from reference TRBV7-9 and TRBJ1-2): DTGVSQNPRHKITKRGQNVTFRCDPISEHNRLYWYRQTLGQGPEFLTYFQNEAQLEKSRLLSDRFSAERPKGSFSTLEIQRTEQGDSAMYLCASSPGSGYGYTFGSGTRLTVV.

This rearrangement joins TRBV7-3 to TRBJ2-1; D unresolved. Trimming pared 1 base from V and 1 base from J, leaving 11 bases between. Germline CDR1 SGHTA, CDR2 FQGTGA. This CDR3 has 16 residues. CDR3 in DNA: TGTGCCAGCAGCTTAAATCCCCCGGGTTCCTACAATGAGCAGTTCTTC. Residues: CASSLNPPGSYNEQFF. Full variable domain (missing parts from reference TRBV7-3 and TRBJ2-1): GAGVSQTPSNKVTEKGKYVELRCDPISGHTALYWYRQSLGQGPEFLIYFQGTGAADDSGLPNDRFFAVRPEGSVSTLKIQRTERGDSAVYLCASSLNPPGSYNEQFFGPGTRLTVL.

The V gene is TRBV5-4, the J gene TRBJ2-7, with 16 bases aligning to TRBD2. Per the germline V gene, CDR1 is SGHNT and CDR2 is YYREEE (reference sequence). The CDR3 is 16 amino acids. J lost 7 bases, V lost 1 base, and 5 bases had no gene match. The CDR3 sequence: CASSLKGLAGGREQYF. CDR3 nucleotides: TGTGCCAGCAGCTTGAAGGGACTAGCGGGAGGGCGTGAGCAGTACTTC.

The CDR3 loop reads CASSLSSGATYEQYF. DNA of the CDR3: TGTGCCAGCAGCTTATCTTCGGGAGCCACCTACGAGCAGTACTTC. This sequence joins TRBV7-9 and TRBJ2-7, with D maybe TRBD2 (6 bases). Germline-derived CDR1 and CDR2 are SEHNR and FQNEAQ (reference sequence). CDR3 size: 15 residues. V was pared by 2 bases and J by 2 bases, with 13 bases between. Combining the CDR3 with reference TRBV7-9 and TRBJ2-7 gives the whole variable domain DTGVSQNPRHKITKRGQNVTFRCDPISEHNRLYWYRQTLGQGPEFLTYFQNEAQLEKSRLLSDRFSAERPKGSFSTLEIQRTEQGDSAMYLCASSLSSGATYEQYFGPGTRLTVT.

V and J are TRBV5-4 and TRBJ1-2; D is perhaps TRBD1 (6 bases). CDR1 and CDR2 (germline): SGHNT, YYREEE (reference sequence). This CDR3 is built from 17 residues. The V and J ends lost 1 base and 5 bases respectively, with 21 bases between them. The CDR3 bases are TGTGCCAGCAGCTTGAGGGGGGGGCTGACAGGAAGGTATGGCTACACCTTC. It encodes CASSLRGGLTGRYGYTF. Supplemented by reference TRBV5-4 and TRBJ1-2, the full variable domain reads ETGVTQSPTHLIKTRGQQVTLRCSSQSGHNTVSWYQQALGQGPQFIFQYYREEENGRGNFPPRFSGLQFPNYSSELNVNALELDDSALYLCASSLRGGLTGRYGYTFGSGTRLTVV.

The chain carries TRBV25-1 and TRBJ2-7, with no clear D. V lost 3 bases, J lost 5 bases, and 17 bases lay in between. Germline V lookup: CDR1 MGHDK, CDR2 SYGVNS. The CDR3 is 15 amino acids. In DNA form, the CDR3 reads TGTGCCAGCAGTGAGTCCAGAATAGCCCAGAACGAGCAGTACTTC. As protein: CASSESRIAQNEQYF.

The chain links TRBV28 to TRBJ2-7; 7 bases match TRBD1. V dropped 3 bases and J dropped 0; count of bases not matched to a gene: 8. CDR3 length: 16 amino acids. CDR1 MDHEN and CDR2 SYDVKM come from the germline V gene. CDR3 protein: CASSFPTTGNSYEQYF. In DNA form, the CDR3 reads TGTGCCAGCAGTTTCCCCACGACAGGGAACTCCTACGAGCAGTACTTC.

V is TRBV5-1 and J is TRBJ2-1; the match to TRBD1 covers 10 bases. Germline V lookup: CDR1 SGHRS, CDR2 YFSETQ. Germline trimming cut 4 bases from V and 2 bases from J; bases unmatched to any gene: 6. This CDR3 comprises 16 residues. This CDR3 is CASSPGQGGTYNEQFF. The CDR3 nucleotides are TGCGCCAGCAGCCCAGGACAGGGGGGGACCTACAATGAGCAGTTCTTC.

The J gene is TRBJ2-7, the V gene TRBV28, with 13 bases aligning to TRBD2. Germline lookup yields CDR1 MDHEN and CDR2 SYDVKM. Trimming cost V 4 bases and J 6 bases; bases outside gene matches: 9. The CDR3 spans 16 residues. CDR3 sequence (DNA): TGTGCCAGCAGTTCTGGGACTAGCGGGATAAAACCCGAGCAGTACTTC. This encodes CASSSGTSGIKPEQYF.

The chain carries TRBV4-2 and TRBJ1-5, with unresolved D. Germline V gene lookup returns CDR1 LGHNA and CDR2 YNFKEQ. V was pared by 2 bases and J by 4 bases, with 6 bases between. The CDR3 runs 13 residues. The CDR3 nucleotides read TGTGCCAGCAGCCAATTCTTGAATCAGCCCCAGCATTTT. Translation gives CASSQFLNQPQHF.

The genes are TRBV27 and TRBJ1-2, with TRBD1 matching 12 bases. There are 15 residues in the CDR3. The germline V gene has CDR1 MNHEY and CDR2 SMNVEV (reference sequence). V gave up 4 bases and J gave up 6 bases; unmatched junction bases: 6. This CDR3 reads CASSWRDRGRDGYTF. The CDR3 DNA reads TGTGCCAGCAGTTGGCGGGACAGGGGGCGTGATGGCTACACCTTC.

This chain joins TRBV29-1 and TRBJ1-5; perhaps TRBD1 as D (5 bases). The germline gives CDR1 SQVTM, CDR2 ANQGSEA. CDR3 length: 13 amino acids. V lost 4 bases, J lost 4 bases, and 11 bases lay in between. Written as DNA, the CDR3 is TGCAGCGTTGGGTTGGGGACTAATCAGCCCCAGCATTTT. It is translated as CSVGLGTNQPQHF.

This clone showed up just a few times. The chain uses TRBV27 and TRBJ2-7; the match to TRBD1 covers 9 bases. Germline values: CDR1 MNHEY, CDR2 SMNVEV (reference sequence). The V gene end was trimmed by 4 bases and the J gene end by 1 base; junction bases not matched to a gene: 2. This CDR3 contains 14 residues. CDR3 loop: CASSWDRASYEQYF. Written as DNA, the CDR3 is TGTGCCAGCAGTTGGGACAGGGCGTCCTACGAGCAGTACTTC.

The chain links TRBV9 to TRBJ2-5; 8 nucleotides align to TRBD2. The CDR3 runs 15 residues. The trim removed 3 bases at V and 4 bases at J, leaving 8 bases unmatched. The germline CDR1 and CDR2 sequences are SGDLS and YYNGEE. CDR3 sequence: CASSEEAGAVETQYF. CDR3 nucleotides: TGTGCCAGCAGCGAGGAAGCGGGAGCCGTAGAGACCCAGTACTTC. Based on the CDR3 plus reference TRBV9 and TRBJ2-5, the full variable domain is DSGVTQTPKHLITATGQRVTLRCSPRSGDLSVYWYQQSLDQGLQFLIQYYNGEERAKGNILERFSAQQFPDLHSELNLSSLELGDSALYFCASSEEAGAVETQYFGPGTRLLVL.

This clone occurred a few times. The V gene is TRBV7-9, the J gene TRBJ2-7; perhaps TRBD1 as D (5 bases). This CDR3 spans 14 amino acids. Germline-derived CDR1 and CDR2 are SEHNR and FQNEAQ (reference sequence). The V end lost 1 base, the J end lost 0 bases, and 7 bases lay between the germline ends. The CDR3 coding sequence is TGTGCCAGCAGCTTAGACAGGTACTCCTACGAGCAGTACTTC. It is translated as CASSLDRYSYEQYF. The full variable domain, rest sourced from reference TRBV7-9 and TRBJ2-7, is DTGVSQNPRHKITKRGQNVTFRCDPISEHNRLYWYRQTLGQGPEFLTYFQNEAQLEKSRLLSDRFSAERPKGSFSTLEIQRTEQGDSAMYLCASSLDRYSYEQYFGPGTRLTVT.

The genes are TRBV5-6 and TRBJ2-7; a weak D match, TRBD2 (5 bases). The CDR3 loop spans 15 amino acids. Per germline, CDR1 SGHDT and CDR2 YYEEEE. The V end lost 4 bases, the J end lost 3 bases, and 17 bases lay between the germline ends. The DNA for the CDR3 is TGTGCCAGCAGCCAGAGGACTTTTTGGGTCTACGAGCAGTACTTC. Amino acids: CASSQRTFWVYEQYF.

The chain is built from TRBV28 and TRBJ2-7; 9 nucleotides line up with TRBD2. This CDR3 region has 15 residues. Germline values: CDR1 MDHEN, CDR2 SYDVKM. The junction had 10 bases not matched to a gene; V was cut back by 7 bases and J by 3 bases. The chain's CDR3 is CASTLRREGRYEQYF. CDR3 bases: TGTGCCAGCACCCTCAGGCGGGAGGGCCGCTACGAGCAGTACTTC. Complete variable domain (other parts from reference TRBV28 and TRBJ2-7): DVKVTQSSRYLVKRTGEKVFLECVQDMDHENMFWYRQDPGLGLRLIYFSYDVKMKEKGDIPEGYSVSREKKERFSLILESASTNQTSMYLCASTLRREGRYEQYFGPGTRLTVT.

The chain recombines TRBV27 with TRBJ2-2; 8 bases align to TRBD1. V gave up 2 bases and J gave up 6 bases; unmatched junction bases: 5. Germline V gives CDR1 MNHEY, CDR2 SMNVEV (reference sequence). This CDR3 contains 15 residues. The CDR3 coding sequence is TGTGCCAGCAGTTTACATACAGGGGGTTCCGGGGAGCTGTTTTTT. It yields the protein CASSLHTGGSGELFF.

A single count supports this clone. This chain connects TRBV5-4 to TRBJ2-2, with D uncertain. The CDR3 extends over 15 amino acids. V was pared by 1 base and J by 0 bases, with 7 bases between. The germline V gene encodes CDR1 SGHNT and CDR2 YYREEE (reference sequence). CDR3 sequence reads: CASSLTYANTGELFF. In DNA, the CDR3 is TGTGCCAGCAGCTTGACTTATGCGAACACCGGGGAGCTGTTTTTT. Filled out from reference TRBV5-4 and TRBJ2-2, the complete variable domain reads ETGVTQSPTHLIKTRGQQVTLRCSSQSGHNTVSWYQQALGQGPQFIFQYYREEENGRGNFPPRFSGLQFPNYSSELNVNALELDDSALYLCASSLTYANTGELFFGEGSRLTVL.

The rearrangement links TRBV11-2 to TRBJ2-7; D perhaps matches TRBD2 (5 bases). Germline CDR1 and CDR2: SGHAT and FQNNGV. V lost 2 bases and J 0 bases, leaving 11 bases between the germline ends. The CDR3 length is 15 residues. CDR3 DNA: TGTGCCAGCAGCTTAAGAGCGGCGAGCTCCTACGAGCAGTACTTC. Translated: CASSLRAASSYEQYF.

This clone has a handful of counts. The chain combines TRBV9 with TRBJ1-1, with a tentative D call TRBD1 (6 bases). Germline CDR1 is SGDLS and CDR2 is YYNGEE. The CDR3 contains 16 residues. Deletions cut 0 bases from V and 0 bases from J, with 12 bases between. CDR3 in DNA: TGTGCCAGCAGCGTAGGCCCAGCAGGGGTGAACACTGAAGCTTTCTTT. Translated, it gives CASSVGPAGVNTEAFF.

The V call is TRBV6-5, the J call TRBJ2-5; possible D gene TRBD2, 5 bases. In germline, CDR1 is MNHEY, CDR2 SVGAGI. V lost 5 bases to trimming and J lost 5 bases, with 15 bases between them. The CDR3 covers 14 residues. In nucleotides, the CDR3 is TGTGCCAGCAGTAACGACCGGCGCGGGGAGACCCAGTACTTC. This codes for CASSNDRRGETQYF.

The chain couples TRBV29-1 to TRBJ1-1; D may be TRBD1 (6 bases). The CDR3 is made up of 13 amino acids. Germline V gives CDR1 SQVTM, CDR2 ANQGSEA. The V end lost 6 bases, the J end lost 0 bases, and 11 bases lay between the germline ends. Here the CDR3 DNA reads TGCAGCGTCGCCGGACAGATGAACACTGAAGCTTTCTTT. Residues: CSVAGQMNTEAFF.

The V call is TRBV11-1, the J call TRBJ2-1, with no clear D. This CDR3 comprises 14 residues. Germline CDR1 reads SGHAT; CDR2 reads FQDESV (reference sequence). V shed 4 bases and J shed 6 bases, with 13 bases lying between them. The CDR3 DNA reads TGTGCCAGCAGCTCCAATTATATCGGCAATGAGCAGTTCTTC. It encodes CASSSNYIGNEQFF.